This T cell receptor (beta chain) was recorded in a study of blood T cell repertoires in COVID-19. Only in-frame clones appear in the TCRdb table, and some are missing; sequencing was by immunoSEQ multiplex PCR. The table lists about 160,000 clones, 75% to 85% of them singletons, with approximately 10% in the top ten. The CDR3 has 14 residues. From germline, CDR1 is KGHSH and CDR2 LQKENI. V shed 4 bases, J shed 2 bases, and the junction held 3 bases outside the gene matches. The sequence came from a human donor in a cohort sampled during active COVID-19. The chain carries TRBV18 and TRBJ2-3; 7 bases are shared with TRBD1. Sequencing input: peripheral blood. The CDR3 region has the DNA TGTGCCAGCTCACAGGGGGCCTTCACAGATACGCAGTATTTT. It yields the protein CASSQGAFTDTQYF.